This entry describes one TCR beta chain. Its specificity is unknown. This table comes from immunoSEQ multiplex PCR, and its TCRdb copy is limited to in-frame clones, with some not included. This table has approximately 50,000 clones, roughly 79% appearing once. Chemo-refractory metastatic non-small-cell lung cancer patients were treated with focal radiation plus CTLA-4 blockade with ipilimumab. The length of the CDR3 is 15 residues. Germline loops: CDR1 SGHTA, CDR2 FQGNSA. Trimming stripped 4 bases from V and 2 bases from J, with 14 bases between. The sample is drawn from a study of radiotherapy plus CTLA-4 blockade in lung cancer. At the level of the study: Among all patients, roughly 19% showed objective responses, while 30% to 40% had disease control.

Study-wide findings and caveats: Tumor-derived TCR clones expanded in blood after radiotherapy plus ipilimumab. The best prediction of response reportedly came from early blood T cell clone dynamics, with interferon-beta.

The sequencing used peripheral blood, collected from a patient treated with radiotherapy plus ipilimumab. The sequence came from a human donor with non-small cell lung cancer whose response to radiotherapy plus ipilimumab could not be evaluated. The V and J genes are TRBV7-2 and TRBJ2-5; tentatively, D is TRBD1 (6 bases). The CDR3 reads CASSSRDTKQETQYF. The CDR3 nucleotides read TGTGCCAGCAGCTCCCGGGACACCAAACAAGAGACCCAGTACTTC. Variable domain in full (rest from reference TRBV7-2 and TRBJ2-5): GAGVSQSPSNKVTEKGKDVELRCDPISGHTALYWYRQSLGQGLEFLIYFQGNSAPDKSGLPSDRFSAERTGGSVSTLTIQRTQQEDSAVYLCASSSRDTKQETQYFGPGTRLLVL.